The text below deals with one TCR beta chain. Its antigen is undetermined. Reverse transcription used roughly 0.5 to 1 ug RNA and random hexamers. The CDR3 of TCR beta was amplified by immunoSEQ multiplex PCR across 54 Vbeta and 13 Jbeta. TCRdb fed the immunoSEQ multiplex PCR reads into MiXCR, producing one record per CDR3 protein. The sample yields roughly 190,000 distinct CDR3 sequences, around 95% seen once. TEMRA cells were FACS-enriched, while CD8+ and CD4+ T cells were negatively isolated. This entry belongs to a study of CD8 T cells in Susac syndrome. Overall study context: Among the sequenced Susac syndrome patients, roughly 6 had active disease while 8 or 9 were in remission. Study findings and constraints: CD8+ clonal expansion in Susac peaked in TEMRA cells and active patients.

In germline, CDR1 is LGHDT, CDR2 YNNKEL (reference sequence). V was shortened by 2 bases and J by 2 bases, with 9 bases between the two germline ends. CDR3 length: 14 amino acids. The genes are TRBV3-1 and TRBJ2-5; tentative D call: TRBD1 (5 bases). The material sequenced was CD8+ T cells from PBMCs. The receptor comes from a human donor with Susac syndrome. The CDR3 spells CASSQPRQQETQYF. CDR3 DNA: TGTGCCAGCAGCCAACCCCGACAGCAAGAGACCCAGTACTTC.